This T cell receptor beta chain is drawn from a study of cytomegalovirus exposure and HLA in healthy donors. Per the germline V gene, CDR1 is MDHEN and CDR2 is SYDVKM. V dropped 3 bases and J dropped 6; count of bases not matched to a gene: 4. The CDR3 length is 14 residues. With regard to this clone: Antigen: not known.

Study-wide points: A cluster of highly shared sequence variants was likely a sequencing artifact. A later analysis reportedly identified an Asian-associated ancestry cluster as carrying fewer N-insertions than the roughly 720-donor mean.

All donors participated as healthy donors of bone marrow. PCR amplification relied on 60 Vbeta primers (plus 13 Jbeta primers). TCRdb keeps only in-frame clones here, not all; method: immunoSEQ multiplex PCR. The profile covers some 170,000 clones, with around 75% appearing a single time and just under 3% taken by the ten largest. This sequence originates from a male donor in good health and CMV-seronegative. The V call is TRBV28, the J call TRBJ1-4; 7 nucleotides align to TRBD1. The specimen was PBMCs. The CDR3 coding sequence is TGTGCCAGCAGTTTGAGGGGGCAGGATGAAAAACTGTTTTTT. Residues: CASSLRGQDEKLFF.